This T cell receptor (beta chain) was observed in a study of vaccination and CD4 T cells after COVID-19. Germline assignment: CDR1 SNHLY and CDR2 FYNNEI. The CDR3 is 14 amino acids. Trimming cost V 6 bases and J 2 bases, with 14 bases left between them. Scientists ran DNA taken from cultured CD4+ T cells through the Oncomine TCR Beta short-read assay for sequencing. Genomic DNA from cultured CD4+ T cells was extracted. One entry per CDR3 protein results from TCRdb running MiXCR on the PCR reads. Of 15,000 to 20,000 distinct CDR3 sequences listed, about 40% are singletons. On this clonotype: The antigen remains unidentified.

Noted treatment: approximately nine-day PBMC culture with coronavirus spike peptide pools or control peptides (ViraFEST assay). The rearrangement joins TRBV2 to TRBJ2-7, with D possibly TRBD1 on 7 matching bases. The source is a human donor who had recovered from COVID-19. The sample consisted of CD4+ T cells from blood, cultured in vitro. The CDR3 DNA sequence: TGTGCCAGCAGAGGGGGCGGGATAACCTACGAGCAGTACTTC. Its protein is CASRGGGITYEQYF.